This T cell receptor beta chain was sequenced for a study of T cells in Graves' hyperthyroidism and ophthalmopathy. TCR beta CDR3 regions were amplified from RNA transcripts. Primed by the HTBI set, a first-round RT-PCR was run on the TCR CDR3. MiXCR was run by TCRdb on the multiplex PCR reads, yielding one entry per CDR3 protein. The sample holds hundreds of thousands of distinct CDR3 sequences; 14% are singletons and the top ten take about 9.4%. The CDR3 length is 18 residues. Germline V CDR1 and CDR2: SGHVS, FQNEAQ. Trimming cost V 1 base and J 0 bases, with 13 bases left between them. Ten or more counts support this clonotype.

This TCR was recovered from a woman between 18 and 29 years old with Graves' hyperthyroidism. The chain uses TRBV7-8 and TRBJ2-6; D unresolved. The specimen was blood. CDR3 in amino acids: CASSLVAVLDSGANVLTF. The CDR3 DNA reads TGTGCCAGCAGCTTAGTCGCGGTCTTAGACTCTGGGGCCAACGTCCTGACTTTC.